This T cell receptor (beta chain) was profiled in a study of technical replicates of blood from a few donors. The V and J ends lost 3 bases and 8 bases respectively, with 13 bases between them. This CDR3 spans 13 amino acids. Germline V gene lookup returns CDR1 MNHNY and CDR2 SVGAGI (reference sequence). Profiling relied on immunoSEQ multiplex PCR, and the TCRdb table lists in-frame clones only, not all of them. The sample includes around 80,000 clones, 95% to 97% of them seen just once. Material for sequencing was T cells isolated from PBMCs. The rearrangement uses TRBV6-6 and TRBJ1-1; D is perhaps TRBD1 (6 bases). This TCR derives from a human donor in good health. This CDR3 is CASSYPSGTEAFF. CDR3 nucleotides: TGTGCCAGCAGTTATCCCTCCGGGACAGAAGCTTTCTTT.